Sequencing of this TCR beta chain was carried out in a study of T cell responses to AZD1222 COVID-19 vaccine. V lost 4 bases, J lost 4 bases, and 23 bases lay in between. The CDR3 sequence is 19 residues long. In germline, CDR1 is LGHNA, CDR2 YNFKEQ. Sequencing was performed with immunoSEQ multiplex PCR; in TCRdb, only in-frame clones are kept and a portion is missing. The table shows 130,000 to 150,000 clones, with 75% to 85% occurring only once. The receptor comes from an adult in good health. The chain links TRBV4-2 to TRBJ1-6; D is uncertain. The sequencing used peripheral blood, collected on day 0 of MenACWY control vaccination. CDR3 loop: CASSLNPLATNPYNSPLHF. CDR3 coding DNA: TGTGCCAGCAGCCTTAATCCTCTGGCGACGAATCCGTATAATTCACCCCTCCACTTT.